Following are 29 T cell receptor beta chains from one sample sequenced in a study of blood T cell repertoires in COVID-19 (TCRdb year 2020). Library generation was performed with the immunoSEQ multiplex PCR assay. Drawn from immuneACCESS, this table holds only the in-frame rearrangements with V and J called that TCRdb kept. Clones are partly lost; checked studies trace under half to an unresolved V gene and leave the rest unexplained. A total of approximately 480,000 clones appear in this sample, about nine tenths of them only once. Under 0.85% of the sample is held by the ten biggest clonotypes. The sequenced sample consisted of PBMCs or T cells enriched from blood (not recorded which). These receptors were obtained from a woman under 30 who had recovered from COVID-19.

J is TRBJ2-5 and V is TRBV6-1; TRBD2 matches 9 bases. V trimming: 2 bases; J trimming: 5 bases; junction bases outside the gene matches: 9. Per the germline V gene, CDR1 is MNHNS and CDR2 is SASEGT. This CDR3 comprises 16 residues. The CDR3 DNA follows: TGTGCCAGCAGTGAAATAGCGGGACTAGCCGGCGAGACCCAGTACTTC. It codes for CASSEIAGLAGETQYF.

The gene calls are TRBV6-5 and TRBJ2-4, with a possible D match to TRBD2 (5 bases). The CDR3 runs to 14 residues. Trimming pared 8 bases from V and 2 bases from J, leaving 13 bases between. CDR1 is MNHEY and CDR2 is SVGAGI in the germline V gene. The CDR3 coding sequence is TGTGCCAGCGGAGGCACCCGCCCCAAAAACATTCAGTACTTC. Encoded protein: CASGGTRPKNIQYF.

V and J are TRBV30 and TRBJ1-2; D might be TRBD1 (6 bases). The CDR3 contains 12 residues. Germline CDR1 reads GTSNPN; CDR2 reads SVGIG (reference sequence). Trimming took 3 bases from V and 8 from J, leaving 13 bases between them. Here the CDR3 reads CAWRLGADGYTF. As DNA, the CDR3 is TGTGCCTGGAGGCTGGGGGCCGACGGCTACACCTTC.

A word on this clone: A much larger clone differs by one base, so this may be a read error. The chain combines TRBV7-8 with TRBJ1-1; D ambiguous. Germline assignment: CDR1 SGHVS and CDR2 FQNEAQ. The CDR3 extends over 13 amino acids. V lost 0 bases and J lost 1, with 3 bases in between. This CDR3 reads CASSLARNTEAFF. In nucleotides, the CDR3 is TGTGCCAGCAGCTTAGCCAGGAACACTGAAGCTTTCTTT. Filled out from reference TRBV7-8 and TRBJ1-1, the complete variable domain reads GAGVSQSPRYKVAKRGQDVALRCDPISGHVSLFWYQQALGQGPEFLTYFQNEAQLDKSGLPSDRFFAERPEGSVSTLKIQRTQQEDSAVYLCASSLARNTEAFFGQGTRLTVV.

This clone was seen once. This chain connects TRBV6-1 to TRBJ2-7; TRBD1 matches 9 bases. CDR3 length: 16 amino acids. The V and J ends lost 1 base and 1 base, in that order; junction bases with no gene match: 5. Germline V gives CDR1 MNHNS, CDR2 SASEGT. DNA of the CDR3: TGTGCCAGCAGTGAAGGGACAGGGGCTATTTCCTACGAGCAGTACTTC. It codes for CASSEGTGAISYEQYF.

This clone was found once. The V call is TRBV7-8, the J call TRBJ1-2, with D unclear. The V gene's germline CDR1 is SGHVS and CDR2 FQNEAQ. The CDR3 is 15 amino acids. V gave up 2 bases and J gave up 4 bases, with 14 bases separating them. The CDR3, as DNA: TGTGCCAGCAGCTTAAGATCTGGGCCCGGCTATGGCTACACCTTC. It is translated as CASSLRSGPGYGYTF. Variable domain in full (rest from reference TRBV7-8 and TRBJ1-2): GAGVSQSPRYKVAKRGQDVALRCDPISGHVSLFWYQQALGQGPEFLTYFQNEAQLDKSGLPSDRFFAERPEGSVSTLKIQRTQQEDSAVYLCASSLRSGPGYGYTFGSGTRLTVV.

The chain carries TRBV5-4 and TRBJ1-4; D is unresolved. This CDR3 has 15 residues. V was trimmed by 7 bases and J by 7 bases, leaving 20 bases between them. Germline assignment: CDR1 SGHNT and CDR2 YYREEE (reference sequence). The DNA for the CDR3 is TGTGCCAGCTTAGGGCCCGGGGAGGAAGGTGAAAAACTGTTTTTT. Its translation: CASLGPGEEGEKLFF.

The V gene is TRBV7-3, the J gene TRBJ2-1; TRBD2 might be the D (6 bases). The CDR3 spans 19 residues. The germline V gene has CDR1 SGHTA and CDR2 FQGTGA. Trimming removed 0 bases at V and 8 bases at J, with 26 bases between. CDR3 sequence: CASSLTMRGAPKWMDEQFF. The CDR3 DNA sequence: TGTGCCAGCAGCTTAACTATGCGGGGCGCCCCAAAATGGATGGATGAGCAGTTCTTC.

V gene TRBV5-6 combines with J gene TRBJ2-3, with 11 positions matching TRBD2. CDR3 length: 18 amino acids. Germline CDR1 is SGHDT and CDR2 is YYEEEE. The trim removed 6 bases at V and 5 bases at J, leaving 17 bases unmatched. CDR3 bases: TGTGCCAGCACCCCCTGGGGGCTAGCGGGGGGCGGGGAAGATACGCAGTATTTT. Its protein product is CASTPWGLAGGGEDTQYF. Together with reference TRBV5-6 and TRBJ2-3, the CDR3 gives the full variable domain: DAGVTQSPTHLIKTRGQQVTLRCSPKSGHDTVSWYQQALGQGPQFIFQYYEEEERQRGNFPDRFSGHQFPNYSSELNVNALLLGDSALYLCASTPWGLAGGGEDTQYFGPGTRLTVL.

The CDR3 nucleotides read TGTGCCAGCAGTTCAAGCGGGACGGGGAACACTGAAGCTTTCTTT. Amino acid sequence: CASSSSGTGNTEAFF. The rearrangement links TRBV28 to TRBJ1-1, with TRBD1 as a possible D gene (5 bases). The germline V gene has CDR1 MDHEN and CDR2 SYDVKM. V lost 4 bases, J lost 1 base, and 13 bases lay in between. The CDR3 is made up of 15 amino acids.

The chain has TRBV30 and TRBJ1-3; 7 positions agree with TRBD1. J lost 4 bases, V lost 5 bases, and 5 bases had no gene match. From germline, CDR1 is GTSNPN and CDR2 SVGIG (reference sequence). The CDR3 spans 13 residues. The CDR3 sequence: CAWDRDPGNTIYF. DNA of the CDR3: TGTGCCTGGGACAGGGATCCAGGAAACACCATATATTTT.

The V gene is TRBV19, the J gene TRBJ1-2, with D perhaps TRBD1 (6 bases). Germline V gene data show CDR1 as LNHDA and CDR2 as SQIVND (reference sequence). This CDR3 spans 14 amino acids. V was trimmed by 7 bases and J by 8 bases, leaving 20 bases between them. The DNA for the CDR3 is TGTGCCAGTAACTTCTATGAGGGGGAGACAGGCTACACCTTC. Translating it yields CASNFYEGETGYTF. The complete variable domain, with remaining parts taken from reference TRBV19 and TRBJ1-2, reads DGGITQSPKYLFRKEGQNVTLSCEQNLNHDAMYWYRQDPGQGLRLIYYSQIVNDFQKGDIAEGYSVSREKKESFPLTVTSAQKNPTAFYLCASNFYEGETGYTFGSGTRLTVV.

The chain carries TRBV11-3 and TRBJ2-3; D is undetermined. The germline gives CDR1 SGHNT, CDR2 YENEEA. This CDR3 has 14 residues. The V end lost 5 bases, the J end lost 0 bases, and 9 bases lay between the germline ends. CDR3 coding DNA: TGTGCCAGCAGCAATTTGGCTAGCACAGATACGCAGTATTTT. Its protein product is CASSNLASTDTQYF. The entire variable domain, with the rest obtained from reference TRBV11-3 and TRBJ2-3, is as follows: EAGVVQSPRYKIIEKKQPVAFWCNPISGHNTLYWYLQNLGQGPELLIRYENEEAVDDSQLPKDRFSAERLKGVDSTLKIQPAELGDSAVYLCASSNLASTDTQYFGPGTRLTVL.

The rearrangement links TRBV18 to TRBJ1-1; perhaps TRBD1 as D (5 bases). V was shortened by 2 bases and J by 0 bases, with 16 bases between the two germline ends. The CDR3 is 17 residues long. Germline V lookup: CDR1 KGHSH, CDR2 LQKENI. The chain's CDR3 is CASSPFSIQGLNTEAFF. CDR3 DNA sequence: TGTGCCAGCTCACCATTCTCAATCCAGGGCTTGAACACTGAAGCTTTCTTT.

The V call is TRBV6-5, the J call TRBJ2-7; D might be TRBD1 (6 bases). Germline CDR1 is MNHEY and CDR2 is SVGAGI. The CDR3 is 13 residues long. Deletions cut 7 bases from V and 0 bases from J, with 10 bases between. In DNA form, the CDR3 reads TGTGCCAGCACTTGGACAGACTCCTACGAGCAGTACTTC. Translated: CASTWTDSYEQYF.

This chain links TRBV6-5 with TRBJ1-1; 7 bases align to TRBD1. Unmatched junction bases numbered 7, after V lost 7 bases and J lost 2 bases. Germline values: CDR1 MNHEY, CDR2 SVGAGI. The CDR3 is made up of 14 amino acids. The CDR3 DNA sequence: TGTGCCAGCACTCTGACAGGGCTCAACACTGAAGCTTTCTTT. Translation gives CASTLTGLNTEAFF.

The rearrangement links TRBV24-1 to TRBJ2-1, with 8 bases that match TRBD1. CDR3 length equals 13 residues. From germline, CDR1 is KGHDR and CDR2 SFDVKD. J was trimmed by 10 bases and V by 3 bases; bases with no gene match: 4. CDR3 DNA: TGTGCCACCAGTGATGCGGACAGGGAGGAGCAGTTCTTC. Amino acid sequence: CATSDADREEQFF.

The chain couples TRBV4-1 to TRBJ2-7; 8 nucleotides match TRBD1. V lost 1 base and J lost 2; bases outside the gene matches: 7. The CDR3 has 16 amino acids. Per germline, CDR1 MGHRA and CDR2 YSYEKL. CDR3 region: CASSQGFAGQAYEQYF. The CDR3 region has the DNA TGCGCCAGCAGCCAAGGCTTCGCGGGACAGGCCTACGAGCAGTACTTC.

The V gene is TRBV2, the J gene TRBJ2-1, with 10 bases fitting TRBD1. Germline V CDR1 and CDR2: SNHLY, FYNNEI. J was trimmed by 2 bases and V by 8 bases; bases with no gene match: 18. The CDR3 sequence is 19 residues long. The CDR3 region is CASLRIGTGENGPYNEQFF. The CDR3 DNA reads as TGTGCCAGCCTCCGGATAGGGACAGGGGAAAATGGGCCCTACAATGAGCAGTTCTTC. Drawing the rest from reference TRBV2 and TRBJ2-1, the complete variable domain is EPEVTQTPSHQVTQMGQEVILRCVPISNHLYFYWYRQILGQKVEFLVSFYNNEISEKSEIFDDQFSVERPDGSNFTLKIRSTKLEDSAMYFCASLRIGTGENGPYNEQFFGPGTRLTVL.

Remarks on this clone: Germline and junction disagree at one end, which may indicate a read error. V is TRBV6-5 and J is TRBJ2-6, with D unresolved. From germline, CDR1 is MNHEY and CDR2 SVGAGI. The CDR3 extends over 14 amino acids. Written as DNA, the CDR3 is TGTGCCTGCAGCGTAGACTCTGGGGCCAACGTCCTGACTTTC. Its translation is CACSVDSGANVLTF.

The table lists this clone with a count of one. The V call is TRBV19, the J call TRBJ1-1; 9 nucleotides match TRBD1. Trimming removed 3 bases from V and 4 bases from J; junction bases left unmatched: 0. The CDR3 is 13 amino acids. CDR1 LNHDA and CDR2 SQIVND come from the germline V gene (reference sequence). CDR3 in amino acids: CASSMDRGTEAFF. CDR3 sequence (DNA): TGTGCCAGTAGTATGGACAGGGGCACTGAAGCTTTCTTT.

The chain joins TRBV11-3 to TRBJ1-1; D is unresolved. V lost 1 base to trimming and J lost 7 bases, with 19 bases between them. The CDR3 has 16 residues. Germline V gene data show CDR1 as SGHNT and CDR2 as YENEEA. CDR3 residues: CASSLAPSDGSNEAFF. CDR3 DNA: TGTGCCAGCAGCTTAGCCCCCTCGGACGGGAGCAATGAAGCTTTCTTT.

The chain couples TRBV9 to TRBJ2-7, with 9 bases lining up with TRBD2. Germline assignment: CDR1 SGDLS and CDR2 YYNGEE. J gave up 2 bases and V 0 bases, and 6 bases lay outside the gene matches. The CDR3 extends over 16 amino acids. CDR3 in DNA: TGTGCCAGCAGCGTAGCTGGTAGCGGGGGCACCTACGAGCAGTACTTC. The encoded protein is CASSVAGSGGTYEQYF. The full variable domain, rest sourced from reference TRBV9 and TRBJ2-7, is DSGVTQTPKHLITATGQRVTLRCSPRSGDLSVYWYQQSLDQGLQFLIQYYNGEERAKGNILERFSAQQFPDLHSELNLSSLELGDSALYFCASSVAGSGGTYEQYFGPGTRLTVT.

In its sample, this clone was seen a few times. Within the sample, other DNA sequences also encode this same CDR3. The CDR3 region is CASSYSGQTYEQYF. The CDR3 DNA is TGTGCCAGCAGTTACTCGGGACAAACCTACGAGCAGTACTTC. V usage is TRBV6-5 and J usage is TRBJ2-7, with D tentatively TRBD1 (6 bases). From germline, CDR1 is MNHEY and CDR2 SVGAGI. The V end lost 0 bases, the J end lost 2 bases, and 8 bases lay between the germline ends. The length of the CDR3 is 14 residues.

V usage is TRBV5-1 and J usage is TRBJ1-2; no reliable D call. The length of the CDR3 is 13 residues. Germline V gene sequence: CDR1 SGHRS, CDR2 YFSETQ. Trimming stripped 0 bases from V and 3 bases from J, with 6 bases between. CDR3 coding DNA: TGCGCCAGCAGCTTGGGAGTAGACTATGGCTACACCTTC. Protein: CASSLGVDYGYTF. Together with reference TRBV5-1 and TRBJ1-2, the CDR3 gives the full variable domain: KAGVTQTPRYLIKTRGQQVTLSCSPISGHRSVSWYQQTPGQGLQFLFEYFSETQRNKGNFPGRFSGRQFSNSRSEMNVSTLELGDSALYLCASSLGVDYGYTFGSGTRLTVV.

The chain uses TRBV21-1 and TRBJ1-2; the table gives TRBD1 as D, unverified against the DNA. TRBV21-1 constitutes a pseudogene. The CDR3 contains 16 residues. CDR3 nucleotide sequence: TGTGCCAGCAAGAAAGGCGGACAGGGGGCGGTATATGGCTACACCTTC. Translating gives CASKKGGQGAVYGYTF.

This chain joins TRBV6-6 and TRBJ1-2; 9 bases fit TRBD1. CDR1 is MNHNY, CDR2 SVGAGI, per germline (reference sequence). CDR3 size: 15 residues. J gave up 3 bases and V 4 bases, and 6 bases lay outside the gene matches. The CDR3 sequence: CASSSPRTGDYGYTF. Here the CDR3 DNA reads TGTGCCAGCAGTTCTCCCCGGACAGGGGACTATGGCTACACCTTC.

The chain uses TRBV10-3 and TRBJ1-2, with D tentatively TRBD1 (5 bases). The CDR3 totals 14 residues. V was cut by 5 bases and J by 3 bases, with 13 bases left in between. Germline V lookup: CDR1 ENHRY, CDR2 SYGVKD. The CDR3 DNA reads TGTGCCATCAGTTTGCGGGGGATTGACTATGGCTACACCTTC. Protein product: CAISLRGIDYGYTF.

The chain uses TRBV5-1 and TRBJ1-5, with a weak D call TRBD1 (5 bases). The V and J ends lost 0 bases and 5 bases respectively, with 12 bases between them. The germline V gene has CDR1 SGHRS and CDR2 YFSETQ. The CDR3 loop spans 15 amino acids. CDR3 amino acids: CASSLDGRGHQPQHF. The CDR3 coding sequence is TGCGCCAGCAGCTTGGACGGAAGGGGCCATCAGCCCCAGCATTTT.